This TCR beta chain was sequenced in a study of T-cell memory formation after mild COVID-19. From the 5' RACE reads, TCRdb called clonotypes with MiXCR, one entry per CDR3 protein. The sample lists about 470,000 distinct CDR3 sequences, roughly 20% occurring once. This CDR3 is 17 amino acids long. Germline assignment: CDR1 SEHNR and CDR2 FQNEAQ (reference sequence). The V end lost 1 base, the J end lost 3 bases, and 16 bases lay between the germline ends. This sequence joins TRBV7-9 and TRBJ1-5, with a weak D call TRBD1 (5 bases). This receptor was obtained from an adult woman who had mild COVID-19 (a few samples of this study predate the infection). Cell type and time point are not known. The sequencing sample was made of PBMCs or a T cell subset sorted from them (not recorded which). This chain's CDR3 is CASSLVNRGLDNQPQHF. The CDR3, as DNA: TGTGCCAGCAGCTTAGTAAATCGGGGACTCGACAATCAGCCCCAGCATTTT.